This T cell receptor (beta chain) is from a study of regulatory T cells in long-lasting Graves disease. Study as a whole: Recently diagnosed Graves' patients had received antithyroid drugs for under 3 months.

The TCR beta library used iRepertoire HTBI primers with Arm-PCR amplification of CDR3. One entry per CDR3 protein, called by TCRdb with MiXCR from the multiplex PCR reads. The sample holds under 500,000 distinct CDR3 sequences, about a sixth seen once. Trimming took 5 bases from V and 3 from J; bases not matched to a gene: 12. Germline V gene data show CDR1 as MNHEY and CDR2 as SMNVEV (reference sequence). CDR3 length: 16 residues. Time point here: newly diagnosed GD, antithyroid drugs for less than 3 months. PBMC-derived RNA was used for the TCR library. This clonotype was found many times. This same sample was also taken into another study, of T cells in Graves' hyperthyroidism and ophthalmopathy.

The chain is built from TRBV27 and TRBJ2-7, with TRBD1 matching over 8 bases. The sample consisted of peripheral blood mononuclear cells (PBMCs), taken at new diagnosis, from a patient treated with antithyroid drugs. This clonotype originated in a woman in her 30s with Graves disease. The CDR3, as DNA: TGTGCCAGCAGTCCCACGGGACAGGCGCCGATCTACGAGCAGTACTTC. Encoded protein: CASSPTGQAPIYEQYF.